A single T cell receptor beta chain is shown here with its context. This record comes from a study of blood T cell repertoires in COVID-19. Assay used: immunoSEQ multiplex PCR; TCRdb lists only in-frame clones, some missing. The data show approximately 280,000 clones, about 91% seen once. The V gene lost 2 bases and the J gene lost 0 bases, with 12 bases spanning the gap. Germline V gene sequence: CDR1 SGHTS, CDR2 YDEGEE. This CDR3 has 15 amino acids. This sequence originates from a woman between 55 and 75 years old with acute or convalescent COVID-19. J is TRBJ2-7 and V is TRBV5-8, with D possibly matching TRBD2 (6 bases). The sample comprised peripheral blood. In nucleotides, the CDR3 is TGTGCCAGCAGCTTTCTGGGGAGGAGCTCCTACGAGCAGTACTTC. Protein sequence: CASSFLGRSSYEQYF. Filled out from reference TRBV5-8 and TRBJ2-7, the complete variable domain reads EAGVTQSPTHLIKTRGQQATLRCSPISGHTSVYWYQQALGLGLQFLLWYDEGEERNRGNFPPRFSGRQFPNYSSELNVNALELEDSALYLCASSFLGRSSYEQYFGPGTRLTVT.